This TCR beta chain stems from a study of blood T cell repertoires in COVID-19. Study context: The United States, Italy and Spain were the sources of the acute and convalescent COVID-19 samples. PBMCs, B-cell-depleted T cells, or T cells were the source of the cDNA or gDNA that made up the material.

CDR1 is MGHDK and CDR2 is SYGVNS in the germline V gene. The CDR3 loop spans 13 amino acids. J gave up 8 bases and V 6 bases, and 6 bases lay outside the gene matches. TCRdb keeps only in-frame clones here, not all; method: immunoSEQ multiplex PCR. Among approximately 320,000 clones listed, about nine tenths were seen once. There are a few counts of this clone. The J gene is TRBJ1-4, the V gene TRBV25-1; the match to TRBD1 covers 7 bases. This clonotype was obtained from a young woman who had recovered from COVID-19. The specimen sequenced was PBMCs or T cells enriched from blood (not recorded which). Here the CDR3 DNA reads TGTGCCAGCAGGGGACAGTGGAGAGAAAAACTGTTTTTT. Encoded protein: CASRGQWREKLFF. The variable domain in full, completed from reference TRBV25-1 and TRBJ1-4, reads EADIYQTPRYLVIGTGKKITLECSQTMGHDKMYWYQQDPGMELHLIHYSYGVNSTEKGDLSSESTVSRIRTEHFPLTLESARPSHTSQYLCASRGQWREKLFFGSGTQLSVL.